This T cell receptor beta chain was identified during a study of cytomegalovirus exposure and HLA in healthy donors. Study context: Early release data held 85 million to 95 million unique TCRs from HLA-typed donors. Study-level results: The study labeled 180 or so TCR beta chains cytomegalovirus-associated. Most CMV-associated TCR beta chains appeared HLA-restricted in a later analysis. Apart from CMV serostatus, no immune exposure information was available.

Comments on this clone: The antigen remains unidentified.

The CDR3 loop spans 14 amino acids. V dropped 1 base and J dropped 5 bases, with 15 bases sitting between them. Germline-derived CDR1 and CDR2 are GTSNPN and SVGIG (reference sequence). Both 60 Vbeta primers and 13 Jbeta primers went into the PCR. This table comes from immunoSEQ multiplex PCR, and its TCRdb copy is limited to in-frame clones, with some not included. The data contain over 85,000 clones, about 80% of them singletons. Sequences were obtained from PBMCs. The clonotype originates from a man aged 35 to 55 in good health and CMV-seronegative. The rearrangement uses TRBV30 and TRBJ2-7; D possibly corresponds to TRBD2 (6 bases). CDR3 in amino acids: CAWSATLLAHEQYF. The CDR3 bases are TGTGCCTGGAGTGCCACCTTACTAGCCCACGAGCAGTACTTC.